These T cell receptor beta chains were read from a single sample in a study of beta chain features in type 1 diabetes. Measured with immunoSEQ multiplex PCR; TCRdb has only the in-frame clones, and not every one. Counted here are under 400,000 clones, 10% to 15% occurring once; the ten biggest clones make up around 0.015%. Sequencing was performed on naive CD4+ T cells from blood. These TCRs come from a man aged 18 to 30 in good health. The CDR3 runs from the conserved cysteine through the conserved F or W. A D gene is named only where the DNA matches it firmly. The size entry is marked missing in some rows and otherwise reads once, few, many or a size class.

few | . | TRBJ2-7 | TRBV6-5 | CAVGTRSVSYEQYF | TGTGCCGTCGGCACTAGGAGCGTATCCTACGAGCAGTACTTC
. | TRBD1 | TRBJ1-2 | TRBV28 | CASRSQGGTNYGYTF | TGTGCCAGCAGGTCCCAGGGGGGCACTAACTATGGCTACACCTTC
few | TRBD1 | TRBJ2-7 | TRBV19 | CASNRGQGIYEQYF | TGTGCCAGTAATCGAGGACAGGGAATCTACGAGCAGTACTTC
. | TRBD1 | TRBJ1-5 | TRBV19 | CASRDRGSNQPQHF | TGTGCCAGTCGAGACAGGGGGAGCAATCAGCCCCAGCATTTT
. | TRBD2 | TRBJ2-1 | TRBV2 | CASSDEVAGVNEQFF | TGTGCCAGCAGTGATGAGGTAGCGGGAGTCAATGAGCAGTTCTTC
. | TRBD1 | TRBJ1-2 | TRBV10-3 | CAISDGTANYGYTF | TGTGCCATCAGTGACGGGACAGCTAACTATGGCTACACCTTC
. | . | TRBJ1-1 | TRBV10-3 | CAIRSLGTEAFF | TGTGCCATACGGAGCCTGGGCACTGAAGCTTTCTTT
few | . | TRBJ2-7 | TRBV28 | CASSSRDVLGYEQYF | TGTGCCAGCAGTAGCAGGGATGTTTTGGGTTACGAGCAGTACTTC
. | . | TRBJ2-7 | TRBV7-8 | CASSLDRAPEEQYF | TGTGCCAGCAGCTTGGATCGAGCGCCGGAGGAGCAGTACTTC
few | . | TRBJ1-1 | TRBV30 | CAWLRTANTEAFF | TGTGCCTGGTTACGGACAGCGAACACTGAAGCTTTCTTT
. | . | TRBJ2-3 | TRBV9 | CASNLMTSGGTQYF | TGTGCCAGCAACCTCATGACTAGTGGCGGTACGCAGTATTTT
. | . | TRBJ1-6 | TRBV5-6 | CASSLSAGTYNSPLHF | TGTGCCAGCAGCTTATCGGCAGGGACCTATAATTCACCCCTCCACTTT
few | TRBD1 | TRBJ2-7 | TRBV28 | CASSLSGRGNEQYF | TGTGCCAGCAGTTTAAGCGGCAGGGGGAACGAGCAGTACTTC
. | . | TRBJ2-3 | TRBV20-1 | CSARDRTQYF | TGCAGTGCTAGAGACAGAACGCAGTATTTT
few | TRBD1 | TRBJ1-2 | TRBV6-6 | CASSKRQGGGYGYTF | TGTGCCAGCAGCAAAAGACAGGGAGGAGGGTATGGCTACACCTTC
. | . | TRBJ2-7 | TRBV18 | CASSPMGGSYEQYF | TGTGCCAGCTCACCAATGGGAGGCTCCTACGAGCAGTACTTC
few | . | TRBJ1-4 | TRBV30 | CAWSQEGGWSNEKLFF | TGTGCCTGGAGTCAAGAGGGAGGCTGGTCTAATGAAAAACTGTTTTTT
few | . | TRBJ2-5 | TRBV6-6 | CASSYTGGGETQYF | TGTGCCAGCAGTTACACAGGGGGGGGTGAGACCCAGTACTTC
few | TRBD1 | TRBJ1-4 | TRBV5-4 | CASSPGGTNEKLFF | TGTGCCAGCAGCCCAGGGGGCACTAATGAAAAACTGTTTTTT
. | TRBD2 | TRBJ2-2 | TRBV7-3 | CASSPSRGGTGELFF | TGTGCCAGCAGCCCCTCGCGGGGAGGGACCGGGGAGCTGTTTTTT
. | . | TRBJ1-2 | TRBV6-4 | CAVRGDYGYTF | TGTGCAGTCAGGGGTGACTATGGCTACACCTTC
. | . | TRBJ2-7 | TRBV7-2 | CASSLVTGEAYEQYF | TGTGCCAGCAGCTTAGTAACAGGGGAGGCCTACGAGCAGTACTTC
. | . | TRBJ2-1 | TRBV28 | CASSSMGFGDNEQFF | TGTGCCAGCAGTTCGATGGGTTTCGGGGACAATGAGCAGTTCTTC
few | TRBD1 | TRBJ2-3 | TRBV6-5 | CASRTGEDTQYF | TGTGCCAGCAGGACAGGGGAAGATACGCAGTATTTT
. | TRBD1 | TRBJ1-5 | TRBV18 | CASSPTTGGKQPQHF | TGTGCCAGCTCACCGACGACAGGGGGCAAACAGCCCCAGCATTTT
. | . | TRBJ2-2 | TRBV5-1 | CASSWEARSGELFF | TGCGCCAGCAGCTGGGAGGCGCGGAGCGGGGAGCTGTTTTTT
few | TRBD2 | TRBJ2-3 | TRBV9 | CASGEGGRASGTQYF | TGTGCCAGCGGAGAGGGCGGGAGGGCCTCGGGTACGCAGTATTTT
. | TRBD2 | TRBJ2-3 | TRBV28 | CASSGFGGARDTQYF | TGTGCCAGCAGCGGGTTCGGGGGGGCCAGAGATACGCAGTATTTT
few | . | TRBJ2-7 | TRBV18 | CASSPASYEQYF | TGTGCCAGCTCACCAGCATCCTACGAGCAGTACTTC